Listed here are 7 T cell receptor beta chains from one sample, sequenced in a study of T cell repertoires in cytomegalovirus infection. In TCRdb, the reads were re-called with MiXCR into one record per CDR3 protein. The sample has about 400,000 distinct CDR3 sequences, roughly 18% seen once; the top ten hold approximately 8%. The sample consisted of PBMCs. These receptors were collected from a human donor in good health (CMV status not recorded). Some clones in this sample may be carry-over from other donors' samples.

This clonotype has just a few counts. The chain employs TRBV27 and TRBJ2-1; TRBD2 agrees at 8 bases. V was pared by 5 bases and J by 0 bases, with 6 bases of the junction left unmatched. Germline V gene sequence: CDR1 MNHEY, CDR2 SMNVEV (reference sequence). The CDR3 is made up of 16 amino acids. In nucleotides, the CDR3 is TGTGCCAGCAGTCTTAGCGGGATAAGCTCCTACAATGAGCAGTTCTTC. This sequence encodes CASSLSGISSYNEQFF.

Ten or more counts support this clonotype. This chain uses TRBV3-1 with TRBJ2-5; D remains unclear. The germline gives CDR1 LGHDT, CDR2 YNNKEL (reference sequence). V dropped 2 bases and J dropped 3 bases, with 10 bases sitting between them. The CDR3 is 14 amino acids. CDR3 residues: CASSQLVREETQYF. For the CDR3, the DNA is TGTGCCAGCAGCCAACTAGTCCGAGAAGAGACCCAGTACTTC.

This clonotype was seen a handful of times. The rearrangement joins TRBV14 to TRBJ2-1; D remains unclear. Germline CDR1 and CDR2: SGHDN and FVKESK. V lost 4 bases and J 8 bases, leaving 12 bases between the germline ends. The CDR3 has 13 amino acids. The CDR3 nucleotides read TGTGCCAGCAGCCGTTTTCACCGGGATGAGCAGTTCTTC. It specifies CASSRFHRDEQFF.

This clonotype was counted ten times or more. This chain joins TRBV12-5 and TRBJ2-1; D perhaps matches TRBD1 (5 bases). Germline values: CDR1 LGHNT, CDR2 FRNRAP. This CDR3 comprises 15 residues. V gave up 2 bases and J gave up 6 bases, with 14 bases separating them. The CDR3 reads CASGLLGRALNEQFF. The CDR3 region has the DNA TGTGCTAGTGGTTTGCTAGGCAGGGCGCTCAATGAGCAGTTCTTC.

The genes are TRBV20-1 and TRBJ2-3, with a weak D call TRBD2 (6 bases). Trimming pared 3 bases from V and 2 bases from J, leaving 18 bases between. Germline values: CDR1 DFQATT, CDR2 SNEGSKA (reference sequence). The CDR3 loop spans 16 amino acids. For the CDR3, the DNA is TGCAGTGCTAGGGGAGGTCCGAGGGCCCCCACAGATACGCAGTATTTT. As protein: CSARGGPRAPTDTQYF.

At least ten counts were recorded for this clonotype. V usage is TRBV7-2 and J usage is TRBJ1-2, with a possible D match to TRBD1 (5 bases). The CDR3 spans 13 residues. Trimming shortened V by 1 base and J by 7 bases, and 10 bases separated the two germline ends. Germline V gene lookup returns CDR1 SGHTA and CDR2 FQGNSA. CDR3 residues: CASSLEVQGGYTF. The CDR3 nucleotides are TGTGCCAGCAGCTTAGAAGTTCAGGGTGGCTACACCTTC. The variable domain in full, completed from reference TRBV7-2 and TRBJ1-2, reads GAGVSQSPSNKVTEKGKDVELRCDPISGHTALYWYRQSLGQGLEFLIYFQGNSAPDKSGLPSDRFSAERTGGSVSTLTIQRTQQEDSAVYLCASSLEVQGGYTFGSGTRLTVV.

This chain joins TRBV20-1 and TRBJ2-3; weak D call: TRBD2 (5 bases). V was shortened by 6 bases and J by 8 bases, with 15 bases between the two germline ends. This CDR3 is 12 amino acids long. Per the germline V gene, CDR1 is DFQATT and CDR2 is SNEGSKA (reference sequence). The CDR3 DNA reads TGCAGTGCATCGGACCCAGCGGCTACGCAGTATTTT. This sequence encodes CSASDPAATQYF.